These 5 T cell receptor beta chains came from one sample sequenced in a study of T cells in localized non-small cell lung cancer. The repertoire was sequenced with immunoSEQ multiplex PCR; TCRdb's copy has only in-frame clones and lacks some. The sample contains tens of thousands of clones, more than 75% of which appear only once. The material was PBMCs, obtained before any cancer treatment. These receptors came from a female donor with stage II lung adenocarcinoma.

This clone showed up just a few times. CDR3 coding DNA: TGTGCCAGCAGCTTGGGACAGGGAGGTGGCACAGATACGCAGTATTTT. Encoded protein: CASSLGQGGGTDTQYF. The chain has TRBV5-6 and TRBJ2-3; possibly TRBD1 for D (7 bases). Germline V CDR1 and CDR2: SGHDT, YYEEEE. V gave up 0 bases and J gave up 1 base, with 12 bases separating them. The CDR3 has 16 residues. The whole variable domain, filled in from reference TRBV5-6 and TRBJ2-3, reads DAGVTQSPTHLIKTRGQQVTLRCSPKSGHDTVSWYQQALGQGPQFIFQYYEEEERQRGNFPDRFSGHQFPNYSSELNVNALLLGDSALYLCASSLGQGGGTDTQYFGPGTRLTVL.

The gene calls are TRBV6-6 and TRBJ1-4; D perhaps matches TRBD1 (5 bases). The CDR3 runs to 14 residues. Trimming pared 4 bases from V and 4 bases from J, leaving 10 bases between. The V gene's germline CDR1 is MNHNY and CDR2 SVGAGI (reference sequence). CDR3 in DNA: TGTGCCAGCAGTTTGGGGGTGGTTAATGAAAAACTGTTTTTT. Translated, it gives CASSLGVVNEKLFF.

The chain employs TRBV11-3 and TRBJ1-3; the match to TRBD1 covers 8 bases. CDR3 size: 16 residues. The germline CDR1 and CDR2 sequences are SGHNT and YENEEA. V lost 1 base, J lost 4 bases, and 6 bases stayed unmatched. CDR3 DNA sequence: TGTGCCAGCAGCTTAGGGGGGACAGGAGCCGGAAACACCATATATTTT. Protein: CASSLGGTGAGNTIYF.

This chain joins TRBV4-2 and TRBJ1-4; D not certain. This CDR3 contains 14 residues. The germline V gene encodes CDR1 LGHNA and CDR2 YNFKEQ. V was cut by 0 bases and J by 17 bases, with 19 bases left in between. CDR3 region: CASSQDWRGRIGFF. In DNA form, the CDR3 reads TGTGCCAGCAGCCAAGATTGGCGCGGGCGTATAGGTTTTTTT.

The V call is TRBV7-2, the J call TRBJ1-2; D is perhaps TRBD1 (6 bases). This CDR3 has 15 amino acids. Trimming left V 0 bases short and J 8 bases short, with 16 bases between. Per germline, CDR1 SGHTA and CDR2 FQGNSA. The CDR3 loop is CASSLAGGAREGYTF. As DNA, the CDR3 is TGTGCCAGCAGCTTAGCGGGGGGGGCCCGGGAGGGCTACACCTTC.